Sequencing of this TCR beta chain was carried out in a study of T cells in Graves' hyperthyroidism and ophthalmopathy (dated by TCRdb to between 2017 and 2020). A note on the overall study: Peripheral blood was collected at initial diagnosis, before any treatment. Prospective prediction of ophthalmopathy was tested in an independent validation cohort consisting of some 18 hyperthyroidism patients and around 16 patients who later progressed to ophthalmopathy. A discovery cohort of roughly 96 patients, 43 with Graves' ophthalmopathy and more than 55 with stable Graves' hyperthyroidism, was used to find distinguishing TCR V-J signatures. Once sampling was done, hyperthyroidism patients were given methimazole at a starting dose of 30 mg daily, whereas ophthalmopathy patients were given high-dose intravenous methylprednisolone. According to the paper, TCR Vbeta CDR3 sequencing was carried out on 135 peripheral blood samples, which came from under 50 ophthalmopathy, under 80 hyperthyroidism and roughly 17 progressor patients. The approximately 100 discovery patients were randomly divided into training and test sets at a 7:3 ratio. In addition, the study compared T-cell repertoires in thyroid tissue and in blood from a handful of Graves' hyperthyroidism patients.

In the ophthalmopathy patients, disease was moderately to severely active, with a Clinical Activity Score of 3 or more, a NOSPECS grade of 4 or more, and a duration of less than 3 months. The study excluded patients with uncontrolled infections, other autoimmune diseases, pregnancy or lactation. Diagnoses relied on clinical symptoms, serum thyroxine and TRAb, thyroid ultrasound and orbital computed tomography. Ficoll-Paque density gradient centrifugation was used to isolate PBMCs from approximately 10 ml of fresh peripheral blood. Trizol reagent was used to extract total RNA, and RNA quality was then checked on an Agilent 2100 Bioanalyzer. Paper-wide results and their limitations: Sample size was not statistically predetermined, and blinding of investigators to group allocation was not performed. Blood samples also contained most of the expanded thyroid clonotypes (frequency above 0.001), which suggests that blood repertoires may reflect thyroid immune responses. Ophthalmopathy was separated from stable hyperthyroidism by a 13 V-J signature model, with about 86% sensitivity and about 81% specificity obtained in cross-validation and 80%/75% obtained in testing. During validation, the model predicted progression to ophthalmopathy a median of roughly 7.1 months ahead of onset, with around 65% sensitivity and less than 85% specificity.

This clonotype was counted at least ten times. The specificity of this receptor is unknown. No qualities accompany the bases; no much larger clone lies one base away. The TCR beta CDR3 regions were amplified from RNA transcripts. The TCR CDR3 was subjected to a first round of RT-PCR using the HTBI primer set and the Qiagen OneStep RT-PCR kit. Libraries were constructed in a second round of multiplex PCR, after which size selection and purification were performed. Libraries were sequenced paired-end with 100 bp reads on an Illumina HiSeq2000. The paper's processing steps were these. Raw data were processed with SOAPnuke, discarding reads with adapters, uncalled bases, mean Phred below 15, or no exact constant-primer or identifier match. COPE v1.2.5 was used to merge the high-quality paired reads, and each unique nucleotide sequence was defined as a clonotype. MiTCR v1.1 was used to align the clonotypes against IMGT TRBV, TRBD and TRBJ reference segments. Only V-J combinations with frequency above 0.0001, covering roughly 99% of repertoires, were analysed. The TCS score was defined as F50 (clonal expansion) divided by E x V (chaos), with BLOSUM62-based TCRdist calculated between CDR3 peptides within each V-J. Welch's t-statistics and random forest reduced several hundred V-J features to 13, which were used in a naive Bayes classifier (R e1071). TCRdb trimmed the raw reads at Q25, called clones with MiXCR and kept productive beta chains. Every entry covers one CDR3 protein and lists the most common genes and DNA from its rows. These V and J calls originate from TCRdb's pipeline instead of the authors' own analysis. In this sample the table shows a few hundred thousand distinct CDR3 sequences, 18% of which occur a single time. The ten top clones hold about 16% of the sample.

The sequence was obtained from a woman in her 40s with Graves' ophthalmopathy. Material: blood.

The DNA is TGTGCCAGCAGTTCCGGGGGAGGGCCTGGGGCCAACGTCCTGACTTTC. The encoded protein is CASSSGGGPGANVLTF. This sequence uses TRBV12-3 or TRBV12-4 and TRBJ2-6; 7 central nucleotides agree with TRBD2. V and J are trimmed by 4 bases and 2 bases, and the gene matches miss 5 bases of the junction. The CDR3 holds 16 amino acids from the cysteine to the phenylalanine. The entry retains the CDR3 DNA only, 48 bases that are in frame from base 1.